This T cell receptor beta chain was sequenced during a study of Ad26.COV2.S vaccination and SARS-CoV-2 variants (dated by TCRdb to the early 2020s). At the level of the whole study: Donors in the vaccine arm were drawn from COV1001, a multicentre, randomized, double-blind, placebo-controlled phase I-IIa trial testing Ad26.COV2.S in healthy adults. Dosing of Ad26.COV2.S was intramuscular, at either 5x10^10 or 1x10^11 viral particles, delivered as one shot or as two shots spaced 56 days apart. The specificity and breadth of SARS-CoV-2-reactive T cell receptors after Ad26.COV2.S vaccination were assessed by TCRbeta repertoire sequencing. A total of about 30 samples were included in the TCR-sequenced set, comprising 19 Ad26.COV2.S vaccine recipients, 5 placebo recipients and 8 SARS-CoV-2 convalescent individuals. Trial participants were randomized into five groups of five: low-dose or high-dose Ad26.COV2.S given once or twice, or placebo on both occasions. Investigators remained blinded to trial group allocation during experiments and outcome assessment.

The CDR3 contains 15 residues, cysteine and phenylalanine counted. The CDR3 DNA has 45 bases and is translated from base 1. Trimming takes 4 bases from V and 4 bases from J, and the germline ends sit 16 bases apart. CDR1 and CDR2 were assigned from the germline V gene (reference sequence) as LNHDA and SQIVND. Read against the paper, the sample's treatment or condition label means: some 19 received Ad26.COV2.S at low or high dose, single or two shots; 5 received placebo; per-sample allocation not given. Repertoires of vaccine and placebo recipients were sequenced from samples collected on day 63 after the first injection. Cohort 1b enrolled about two dozen adults aged 18-55 years at a single site in Boston, USA, between 29 July and 7 August 2020. Ad26.COV2.S was a replication-incompetent adenovirus type 26 vector expressing a prefusion-stabilized SARS-CoV-2 spike protein from the original Wuhan strain.

The immunoSEQ Assay was used to sequence TCRbeta CDR3 regions. After extraction, genomic DNA underwent amplification by bias-controlled multiplex PCR, followed by high-throughput sequencing. Processing in the source paper ran as follows. To quantify the absolute abundance of every unique TCRbeta CDR3 region, sequences were collapsed and filtered. T cell fraction was estimated by normalizing TCRbeta template counts to usable DNA, with usable DNA measured through amplification of reference genes found in all nucleated cells. Repertoire TCRs were annotated as SARS-CoV-2-specific by exact matching of V gene, CDR3 amino acid sequence and J gene to a known reactive TCR set. The reference SARS-CoV-2 TCR set was obtained from MIRA and was filtered for enrichment in COVID-19-positive ImmuneCODE repertoires, whereby public or cross-reactive TCRs were removed. Drawing on the MIRA antigens, annotated TCRs were analysed further at the level of specific ORF or position within ORF. Breadth was defined as the number of annotated unique rearrangements divided by the total number of unique productive rearrangements, and depth was defined as the summed frequency of the annotated unique rearrangements. TCR breadth was compared between groups using two-sided Wilcoxon rank-sum tests. In TCRdb, the immuneACCESS table is reduced to in-frame sequences with V and J assigned. These tables do not hold every clone; where another copy was compared, an unresolved V gene accounts for under half, and the others remain unexplained. From that table come the V and J calls and clone size; the DNA was used to work out D and trimming. The sample records just under 250,000 clones, around 87% of which are singletons. The ten most abundant clones make up around 11% of the sample.

Study-wide conclusions, independent of this receptor: Spike-specific TCR breadth was higher in Ad26.COV2.S recipients than in placebo recipients (P = 0.0014). Vaccine and placebo recipients had similar non-spike TCR breadth, a finding consistent with the vaccine containing only spike. Comparing responses between vaccine doses or regimens was not something the study was powered to do. It was noted by the authors that total T cell responses may have been underestimated by the TCR breadth and depth analyses. After vaccination, substantial breadth of spike-specific CD8+ and CD4+ T cell responses was reported.

In the case of this clone: Its antigen has not been determined. Within one base of it there is no much larger clone, and no base qualities were kept.

The sequence links TRBV19 to TRBJ1-2; TRBD1 could be the D gene, as 6 bases match. The specimen was peripheral blood, collected in a trial of Ad26.COV2.S vaccine versus placebo. The sequence derives from a person aged 18 to 65 who received the Ad26.COV2.S COVID-19 vaccine or a placebo. The DNA is as follows: TGTGCCAGTAGTACCGCCTCCGGACAGCCCTATGGCTACACCTTC. Translated, this is CASSTASGQPYGYTF.